What follows are 19 T cell receptor beta chains derived from one specimen sequenced in a study of Tregs in tolerant kidney transplant recipients. Mixed chimerism was transient after nonmyeloablative marrow transplants from related graft donors. Assay used: immunoSEQ multiplex PCR; TCRdb lists only in-frame clones, some missing. The sample contains 90,000 or so clones, approximately 94% of which appear only once. The sequencing here drew on CD4+ T cells from blood (PBMCs), taken 12 months after the transplant. Receptor source: a human patient who received a combined kidney and bone marrow transplant. Some T cells may be graft donor cells.

The chain has TRBV19 and TRBJ2-7; TRBD1 agrees at 7 bases. V shed 4 bases, J shed 4 bases, and the junction held 7 bases outside the gene matches. Germline values: CDR1 LNHDA, CDR2 SQIVND (reference sequence). The CDR3 contains 14 residues. CDR3 sequence (DNA): TGTGCCAGTAGTAAGACAGGGACCAATTACGAGCAGTACTTC. Protein product: CASSKTGTNYEQYF.

The chain combines TRBV7-2 with TRBJ1-5, with 8 bases that match TRBD1. The germline CDR1 and CDR2 sequences are SGHTA and FQGNSA. CDR3 size: 15 residues. J was trimmed by 9 bases and V by 4 bases; bases with no gene match: 11. The CDR3 DNA reads TGTGCCAGCAGCTCTTCGAACAGGGGGGAATGGCCCCAGCATTTT. Translation gives CASSSSNRGEWPQHF.

CDR3 nucleotides: TGCGCCAGCAGCTCCGGTCTCAACACCGGGGAGCTGTTTTTT. It is translated as CASSSGLNTGELFF. The genes are TRBV5-1 and TRBJ2-2; D gene uncertain. Trimming took off 3 bases at V and 2 bases at J, with 8 bases between the two ends. CDR3 length equals 14 residues. Germline V lookup: CDR1 SGHRS, CDR2 YFSETQ. Based on the CDR3 plus reference TRBV5-1 and TRBJ2-2, the full variable domain is KAGVTQTPRYLIKTRGQQVTLSCSPISGHRSVSWYQQTPGQGLQFLFEYFSETQRNKGNFPGRFSGRQFSNSRSEMNVSTLELGDSALYLCASSSGLNTGELFFGEGSRLTVL.

The rearrangement uses TRBV19 and TRBJ2-2; TRBD2 agrees at 8 bases. Germline assignment: CDR1 LNHDA and CDR2 SQIVND (reference sequence). This CDR3 is built from 16 residues. V dropped 5 bases and J dropped 1; count of bases not matched to a gene: 6. The CDR3 here is CASSSGGRQNTGELFF. DNA of the CDR3: TGTGCCAGTAGTTCGGGGGGGAGACAGAACACCGGGGAGCTGTTTTTT.

This chain joins TRBV7-9 and TRBJ2-3; 11 bases match TRBD2. CDR3 length: 15 amino acids. With V trimmed by 5 bases and J by 3 bases, 4 bases remained unmatched. Germline values: CDR1 SEHNR, CDR2 FQNEAQ (reference sequence). CDR3 in DNA: TGTGCCAGCAGCCGCCGACTAGCGGGAACAGATACGCAGTATTTT. As protein: CASSRRLAGTDTQYF.

The genes are TRBV15 and TRBJ1-5; D unresolved. The germline V gene encodes CDR1 LNHNV and CDR2 YYDKDF (reference sequence). Trimming cost V 3 bases and J 2 bases, with 20 bases left between them. The CDR3 has 18 residues. The CDR3 spells CATSSEQPLTFGNQPQHF. CDR3 in DNA: TGTGCCACCAGCAGCGAACAACCTCTTACCTTTGGCAATCAGCCCCAGCATTTT.

The chain links TRBV7-2 to TRBJ1-1, with D perhaps matching TRBD1 (6 bases). This CDR3 contains 16 residues. Germline CDR1 is SGHTA and CDR2 is FQGNSA. Trimming removed 1 base from V and 0 bases from J, with 12 bases in between. The CDR3 loop is CASSLVGAGMNTEAFF. DNA of the CDR3: TGTGCCAGCAGCTTAGTGGGGGCAGGGATGAACACTGAAGCTTTCTTT.

The genes are TRBV11-3 and TRBJ2-2; 10 bases map to TRBD2. In germline, CDR1 is SGHNT, CDR2 YENEEA. The J segment lost 2 bases and the V segment lost 2 bases, leaving 5 bases of the junction unmatched. The CDR3 spans 17 residues. This CDR3 is CASSLRAGGQNTGELFF. The CDR3 DNA reads TGTGCCAGCAGCTTACGAGCGGGGGGGCAAAACACCGGGGAGCTGTTTTTT.

The chain combines TRBV15 with TRBJ1-5; D uncertain. Germline CDR1 and CDR2: LNHNV and YYDKDF (reference sequence). V shed 0 bases and J shed 3 bases, with 12 bases lying between them. The CDR3 contains 16 residues. The CDR3 sequence is CATSRDISVSNQPQHF. The DNA for the CDR3 is TGTGCCACCAGCAGAGATATCTCGGTTTCCAATCAGCCCCAGCATTTT.

V is TRBV30 and J is TRBJ1-1, with 9 bases identical to TRBD1. Trimming removed 0 bases from V and 3 bases from J; junction bases left unmatched: 8. There are 16 residues in the CDR3. Per germline, CDR1 GTSNPN and CDR2 SVGIG (reference sequence). CDR3 protein: CAWSVLWTGVDTEAFF. The CDR3, as DNA: TGTGCCTGGAGTGTACTTTGGACAGGGGTTGACACTGAAGCTTTCTTT. Complete variable domain (other parts from reference TRBV30 and TRBJ1-1): SQTIHQWPATLVQPVGSPLSLECTVEGTSNPNLYWYRQAAGRGLQLLFYSVGIGQISSEVPQNLSASRPQDRQFILSSKKLLLSDSGFYLCAWSVLWTGVDTEAFFGQGTRLTVV.

This sequence joins TRBV29-1 and TRBJ2-7; tentatively, D is TRBD2 (5 bases). This CDR3 has 12 residues. Trimming stripped 5 bases from V and 7 bases from J, with 15 bases between. Looked up from germline, CDR1 is SQVTM and CDR2 is ANQGSEA. CDR3 DNA: TGCAGCGTTAGAGGGTTGGCGGGTGAGCAGTACTTC. It yields the protein CSVRGLAGEQYF.

The chain combines TRBV6-4 with TRBJ1-2; 8 bases map to TRBD1. Germline lookup yields CDR1 MRHNA and CDR2 SNTAGT. J gave up 3 bases and V 6 bases, and 6 bases lay outside the gene matches. CDR3 length: 14 amino acids. CDR3: CASSKDRDDYGYTF. Here the CDR3 DNA reads TGTGCCAGCAGCAAGGACAGGGATGACTATGGCTACACCTTC.

The chain combines TRBV27 with TRBJ2-3; 11 positions agree with TRBD2. The CDR3 loop spans 15 amino acids. Trimming at V came to 4 bases and at J to 6 bases, leaving 6 bases not matched to a gene. The germline CDR1 and CDR2 sequences are MNHEY and SMNVEV (reference sequence). Written as DNA, the CDR3 is TGTGCCAGCAGTTCTAGCGGGGGGTACGTGGATACGCAGTATTTT. Protein product: CASSSSGGYVDTQYF.

V and J are TRBV4-1 and TRBJ2-4; 10 nucleotides match TRBD2. This CDR3 is 15 amino acids long. Per the germline V gene, CDR1 is MGHRA and CDR2 is YSYEKL. V was pared by 8 bases and J by 0 bases, with 4 bases of the junction left unmatched. The CDR3 sequence: CASPSGGLAKNIQYF. The CDR3 DNA reads TGCGCCAGCCCTAGCGGGGGTCTAGCCAAAAACATTCAGTACTTC.

The chain has TRBV5-1 and TRBJ2-7; unclear D gene. The CDR3 consists of 15 residues. The germline V gene encodes CDR1 SGHRS and CDR2 YFSETQ. The ends were cut back, 0 bases at V and 3 bases at J, with 13 bases in the middle. This chain's CDR3 is CASSLATAYLYEQYF. CDR3 coding DNA: TGCGCCAGCAGCTTGGCCACAGCCTATCTCTACGAGCAGTACTTC.

There are a few counts of this clone. The J gene is TRBJ2-1, the V gene TRBV4-1; TRBD1 agrees at 7 bases. The CDR3 is 14 amino acids. V gave up 7 bases and J gave up 4 bases; unmatched junction bases: 7. The germline gives CDR1 MGHRA, CDR2 YSYEKL. CDR3 sequence reads: CASNPKTGYNEQFF. CDR3 coding DNA: TGCGCCAGCAACCCAAAGACAGGGTACAATGAGCAGTTCTTC.

The chain combines TRBV6-4 with TRBJ2-2; 8 bases are shared with TRBD2. The CDR3 consists of 15 residues. The J segment lost 3 bases and the V segment lost 5 bases, leaving 5 bases of the junction unmatched. Germline V gene data show CDR1 as MRHNA and CDR2 as SNTAGT. The CDR3 sequence is CASSLDGGDTGELFF. The CDR3 DNA follows: TGTGCCAGCAGTCTGGACGGGGGGGACACCGGGGAGCTGTTTTTT.

The chain combines TRBV10-3 with TRBJ2-1, with D possibly matching TRBD2 (5 bases). Per germline, CDR1 ENHRY and CDR2 SYGVKD. Between the trimmed V and J ends, which lost 10 bases and 0 bases, there was a span of 13 bases. There are 14 residues in the CDR3. CDR3 in amino acids: CATAGVSSYNEQFF. In DNA form, the CDR3 reads TGTGCCACCGCCGGGGTAAGCTCCTACAATGAGCAGTTCTTC.

V and J are TRBV5-1 and TRBJ2-3; D not resolved. V lost 0 bases to trimming and J lost 9 bases, with 14 bases between them. This CDR3 has 14 amino acids. In germline, CDR1 is SGHRS, CDR2 YFSETQ. Here the CDR3 DNA reads TGCGCCAGCAGCTTGGAATCTAGTACACAAACGCAGTATTTT. This sequence encodes CASSLESSTQTQYF. Full variable domain (missing parts from reference TRBV5-1 and TRBJ2-3): KAGVTQTPRYLIKTRGQQVTLSCSPISGHRSVSWYQQTPGQGLQFLFEYFSETQRNKGNFPGRFSGRQFSNSRSEMNVSTLELGDSALYLCASSLESSTQTQYFGPGTRLTVL.